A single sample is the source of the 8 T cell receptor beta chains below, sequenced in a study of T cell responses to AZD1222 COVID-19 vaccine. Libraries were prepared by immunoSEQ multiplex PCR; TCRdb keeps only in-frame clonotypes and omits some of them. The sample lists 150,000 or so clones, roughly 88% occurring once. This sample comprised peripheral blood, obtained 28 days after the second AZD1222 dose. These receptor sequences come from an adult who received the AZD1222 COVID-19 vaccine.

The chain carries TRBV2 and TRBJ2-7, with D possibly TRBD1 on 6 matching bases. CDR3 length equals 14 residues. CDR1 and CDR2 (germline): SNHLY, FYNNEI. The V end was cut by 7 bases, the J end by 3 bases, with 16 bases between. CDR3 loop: CASTTGTNSYEQYF. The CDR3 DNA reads TGTGCCAGCACGACCGGGACAAATAGCTACGAGCAGTACTTC.

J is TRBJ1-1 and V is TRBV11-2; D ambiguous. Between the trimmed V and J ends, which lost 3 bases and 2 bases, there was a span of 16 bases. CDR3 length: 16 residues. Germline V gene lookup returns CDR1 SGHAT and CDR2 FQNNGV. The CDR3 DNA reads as TGTGCCAGCAGCTTTGGTGGCTCTCGGGCCAACACTGAAGCTTTCTTT. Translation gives CASSFGGSRANTEAFF.

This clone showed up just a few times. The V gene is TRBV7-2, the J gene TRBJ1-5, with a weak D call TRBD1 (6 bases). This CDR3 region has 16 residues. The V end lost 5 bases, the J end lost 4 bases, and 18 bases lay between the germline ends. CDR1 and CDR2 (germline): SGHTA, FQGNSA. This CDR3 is CASSTYGTPSNQPQHF. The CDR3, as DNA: TGTGCCAGCAGCACCTACGGGACACCGTCTAATCAGCCCCAGCATTTT.

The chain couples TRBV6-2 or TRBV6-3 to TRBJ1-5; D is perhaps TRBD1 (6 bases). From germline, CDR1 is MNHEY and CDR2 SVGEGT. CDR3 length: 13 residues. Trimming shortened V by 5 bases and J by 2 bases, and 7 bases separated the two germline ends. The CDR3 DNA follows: TGTGCCAGCAGTAGGACAGGCAATCAGCCCCAGCATTTT. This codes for CASSRTGNQPQHF.

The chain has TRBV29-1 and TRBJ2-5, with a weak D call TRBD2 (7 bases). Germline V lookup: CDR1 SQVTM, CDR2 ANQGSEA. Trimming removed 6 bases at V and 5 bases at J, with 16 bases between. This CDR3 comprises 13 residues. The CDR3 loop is CSVEGGRRETQYF. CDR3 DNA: TGCAGCGTCGAGGGGGGGCGCCGGGAGACCCAGTACTTC.

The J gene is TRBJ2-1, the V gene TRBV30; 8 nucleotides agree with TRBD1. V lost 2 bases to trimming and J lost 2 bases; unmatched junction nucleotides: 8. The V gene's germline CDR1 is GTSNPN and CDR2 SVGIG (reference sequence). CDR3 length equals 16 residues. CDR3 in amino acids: CAWSRRTGRAYNEQFF. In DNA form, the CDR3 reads TGTGCCTGGAGTCGAAGGACAGGGCGGGCCTACAATGAGCAGTTCTTC.

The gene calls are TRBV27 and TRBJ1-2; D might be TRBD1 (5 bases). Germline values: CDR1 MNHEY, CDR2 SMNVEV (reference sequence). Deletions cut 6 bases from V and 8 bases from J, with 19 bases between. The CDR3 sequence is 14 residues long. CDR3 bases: TGTGCCAGCAGCACCAGGCCAGAGAGGGACGGCTACACCTTC. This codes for CASSTRPERDGYTF.

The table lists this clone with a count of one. CDR3 bases: TGTGCCAGCAGTTACTCGGGGACAGGGTGGAATGAGCAGTTCTTC. Translated, it gives CASSYSGTGWNEQFF. The chain is built from TRBV6-5 and TRBJ2-1, with 9 bases matching TRBD1. Germline V gives CDR1 MNHEY, CDR2 SVGAGI. The V gene end was trimmed by 0 bases and the J gene end by 7 bases; junction bases not matched to a gene: 4. There are 15 residues in the CDR3.